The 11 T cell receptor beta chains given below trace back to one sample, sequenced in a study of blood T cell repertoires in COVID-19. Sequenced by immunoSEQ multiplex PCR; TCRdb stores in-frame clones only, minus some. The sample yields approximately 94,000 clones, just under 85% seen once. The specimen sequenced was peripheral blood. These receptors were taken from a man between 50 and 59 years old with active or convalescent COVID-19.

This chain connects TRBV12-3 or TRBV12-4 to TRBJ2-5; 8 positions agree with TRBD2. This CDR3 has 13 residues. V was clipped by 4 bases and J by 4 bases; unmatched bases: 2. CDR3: CASSSGLVETQYF. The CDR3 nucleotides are TGTGCCAGCAGTTCGGGACTAGTAGAGACCCAGTACTTC.

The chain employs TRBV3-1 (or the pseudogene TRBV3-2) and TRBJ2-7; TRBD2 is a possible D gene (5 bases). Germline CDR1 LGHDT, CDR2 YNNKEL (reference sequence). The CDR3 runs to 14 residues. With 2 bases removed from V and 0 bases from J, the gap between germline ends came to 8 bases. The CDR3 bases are TGTGCCAGCAGCCAATTCGGGGACTCCTACGAGCAGTACTTC. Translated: CASSQFGDSYEQYF.

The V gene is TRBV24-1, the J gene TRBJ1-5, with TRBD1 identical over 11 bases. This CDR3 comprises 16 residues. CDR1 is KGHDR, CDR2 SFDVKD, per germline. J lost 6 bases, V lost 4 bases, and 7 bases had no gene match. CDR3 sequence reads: CATSDRDRGTAQPQHF. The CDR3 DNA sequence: TGTGCCACCAGTGACCGGGACAGGGGGACCGCTCAGCCCCAGCATTTT.

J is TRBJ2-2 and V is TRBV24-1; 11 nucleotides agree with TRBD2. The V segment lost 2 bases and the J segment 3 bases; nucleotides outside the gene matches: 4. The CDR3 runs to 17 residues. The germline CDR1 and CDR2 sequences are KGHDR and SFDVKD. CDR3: CATSDSTSGSHTGELFF. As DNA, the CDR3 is TGTGCCACCAGTGATTCCACTAGCGGGAGCCACACCGGGGAGCTGTTTTTT.

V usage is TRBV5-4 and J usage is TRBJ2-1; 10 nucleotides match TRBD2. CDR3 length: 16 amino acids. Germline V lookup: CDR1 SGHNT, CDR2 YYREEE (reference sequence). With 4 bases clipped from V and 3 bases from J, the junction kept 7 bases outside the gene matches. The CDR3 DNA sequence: TGTGCCAGCAGCCCCGAAGCGGGAGGGGTCTACAATGAGCAGTTCTTC. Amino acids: CASSPEAGGVYNEQFF.

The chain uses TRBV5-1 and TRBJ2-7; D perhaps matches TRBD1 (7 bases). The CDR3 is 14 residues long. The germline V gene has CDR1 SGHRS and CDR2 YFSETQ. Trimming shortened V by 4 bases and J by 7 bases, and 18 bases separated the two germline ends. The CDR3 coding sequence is TGCGCCAGCAGCACCGGACAGGACTACGAAGAGCAGTACTTC. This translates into CASSTGQDYEEQYF.

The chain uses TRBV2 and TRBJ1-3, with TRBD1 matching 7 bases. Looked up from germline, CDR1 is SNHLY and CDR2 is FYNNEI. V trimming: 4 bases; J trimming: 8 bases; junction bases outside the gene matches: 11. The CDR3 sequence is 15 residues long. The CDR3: CASSADRPSGDTIYF. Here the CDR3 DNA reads TGTGCCAGCAGTGCGGACAGGCCCAGTGGGGACACCATATATTTT. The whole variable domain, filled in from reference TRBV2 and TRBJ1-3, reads EPEVTQTPSHQVTQMGQEVILRCVPISNHLYFYWYRQILGQKVEFLVSFYNNEISEKSEIFDDQFSVERPDGSNFTLKIRSTKLEDSAMYFCASSADRPSGDTIYFGEGSWLTVV.

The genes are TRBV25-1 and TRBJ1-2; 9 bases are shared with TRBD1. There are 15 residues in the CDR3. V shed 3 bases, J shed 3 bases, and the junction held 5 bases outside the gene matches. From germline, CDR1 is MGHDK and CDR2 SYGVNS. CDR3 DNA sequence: TGTGCCAGCAGTGACCCCCGGACAGGGGACTATGGCTACACCTTC. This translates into CASSDPRTGDYGYTF.

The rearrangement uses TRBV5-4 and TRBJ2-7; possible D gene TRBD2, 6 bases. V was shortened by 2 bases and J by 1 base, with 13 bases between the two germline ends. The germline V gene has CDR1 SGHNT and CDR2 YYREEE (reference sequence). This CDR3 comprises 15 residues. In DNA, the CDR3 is TGTGCCAGCAGCTTACCCGGGACTCTGTCCTACGAGCAGTACTTC. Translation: CASSLPGTLSYEQYF.

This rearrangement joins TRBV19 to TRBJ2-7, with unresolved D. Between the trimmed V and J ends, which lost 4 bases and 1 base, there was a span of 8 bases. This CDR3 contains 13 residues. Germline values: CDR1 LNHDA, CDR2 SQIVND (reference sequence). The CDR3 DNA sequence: TGTGCCAGTAGTACAGACCCGTCCTACGAGCAGTACTTC. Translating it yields CASSTDPSYEQYF.

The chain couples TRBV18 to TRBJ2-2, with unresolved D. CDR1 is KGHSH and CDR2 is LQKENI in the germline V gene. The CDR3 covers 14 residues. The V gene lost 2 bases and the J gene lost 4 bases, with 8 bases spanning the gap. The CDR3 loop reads CASSPSLSTGELFF. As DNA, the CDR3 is TGTGCCAGCTCACCATCCCTCAGCACCGGGGAGCTGTTTTTT.